The source of this T cell receptor (beta chain) is a study of cytomegalovirus exposure and HLA in healthy donors (dated by TCRdb to about 2017). Regarding the research as a whole: According to a later analysis, one platform produced both the roughly 120 validation repertoires and the 666 repertoires of the first cohort. The study aimed to test whether signatures of past pathogen exposure could be identified by cataloging public T cell receptors. In addition to the first cohort of approximately 670 subjects, a separate validation cohort of about 120 different subjects was used. High-throughput TCR immunosequencing, statistical association of individual TCRs with disease status, and machine learning were combined to predict cytomegalovirus infection status.

Comment on this clone: This clone's antigen is unknown. No quality values exist for individual bases; no much larger clone is one base distant.

The library relied on the immunoSEQ multiplex PCR assay. Regarding the original processing steps: A statistical classification framework was developed to diagnose cytomegalovirus status using the catalog of TCR beta chain sequences. This immuneACCESS table, as held by TCRdb, lists in-frame sequences with V and J called but not all clones. Of the missing ones, under half trace to an unresolved V gene in checked studies; the others have no known cause. V, J and clone size reflect that table, while D and trimming were determined from the DNA. For this sample the table gives roughly 98,000 clones, of which approximately 90% were detected only once. The ten largest clones represent roughly 3.9% of the sample. Trimming costs V 0 bases and J 3 bases, and their ends lie 15 bases apart. For CDR1 and CDR2, the germline V gene lists SQVTM and ANQGSEA. The CDR3 contains 16 residues, cysteine and phenylalanine counted. The sequence is cut down to CDR3 DNA, 48 bases in frame from base 1.

The donors were included in the validation cohort of some 120 subjects, a group kept apart from the roughly 680-subject first cohort. Beyond this particular receptor, the publication reports: The study gave a list of over 150 TCR beta chains associated with cytomegalovirus. A later analysis had no HLA typing for the validation cohort, so co-occurrence there was scored across all 120 repertoires. Subsequent analysis determined that TCRs grouped into clusters in the first cohort also showed a tendency toward co-occurrence across the approximately 110 validation repertoires, and 90% to 95% of cluster scores exceeded 0. Most TCR sequences were observed very rarely across donors, whereas some public TCRs were present in many individuals. The classifier was reported to diagnose cytomegalovirus status with high specificity and sensitivity in both the original and validation cohorts. A few of the identified cytomegalovirus-associated TCR beta chains were confirmed in vitro to be specific for cytomegalovirus antigens. The authors suggested that the approach could potentially be extended to other disease states and immunological phenotypes.

Sequenced: PBMCs. The sequence came from a young woman in good health and CMV-seronegative. Recombination linked TRBV29-1 to TRBJ2-1; the D gene is unclear. DNA sequence: TGCAGCGTTGAAGATCCCGCGGAAGGAGACTACAATGAGCAGTTCTTC. This codes for CSVEDPAEGDYNEQFF.